The clone carrying this TCR beta chain was counted at least ten times. Its antigen is not identified. The record originates from a study of neurological immune-mediated disorders. Time point indicated: longitudinal time-point 2. Healthy control samples came from blood bank volunteers in Maryland, USA. Over 180 million TCR-beta sequences from 15-18 subjects were obtained in each sequencing run. TCRdb re-called the 5' RACE reads through MiXCR, storing one row per CDR3 protein. The sample lists fewer than 40,000 distinct CDR3 sequences, about 13% occurring once. The CDR3 contains 14 residues. V shed 2 bases and J shed 0 bases, with 9 bases lying between them. Germline values: CDR1 SGHKS, CDR2 YYEKEE (reference sequence). Study-level points and caveats: The greatest TCR clonal expansion appeared in HTLV-1-associated myelopathy and the smallest, falling below healthy controls, in multiple sclerosis. No CDR3 amino acid sequences recurred among expanded clones across subjects, suggesting private repertoires in all groups.

The gene calls are TRBV5-5 and TRBJ2-7; D is uncertain. The sample was PBMCs. The clonotype was recovered from a woman in her thirties or forties in good health. The CDR3 sequence is CASSFSPSSYEQYF. Here the CDR3 DNA reads TGTGCCAGCAGCTTTAGCCCGAGCTCCTACGAGCAGTACTTC.